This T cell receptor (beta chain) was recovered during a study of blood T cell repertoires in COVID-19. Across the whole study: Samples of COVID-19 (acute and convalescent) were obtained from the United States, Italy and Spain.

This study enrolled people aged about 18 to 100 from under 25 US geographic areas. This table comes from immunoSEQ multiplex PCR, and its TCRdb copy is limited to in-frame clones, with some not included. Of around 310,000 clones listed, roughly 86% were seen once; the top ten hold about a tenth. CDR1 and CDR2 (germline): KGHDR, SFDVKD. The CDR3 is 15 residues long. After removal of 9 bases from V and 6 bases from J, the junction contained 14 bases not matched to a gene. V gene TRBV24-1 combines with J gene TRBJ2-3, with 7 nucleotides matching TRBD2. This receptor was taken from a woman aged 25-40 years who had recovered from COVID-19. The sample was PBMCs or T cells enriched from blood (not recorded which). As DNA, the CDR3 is TGTGCCACCGGCGAGGGAGGGGTAGAAGGTGATACGCAGTATTTT. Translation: CATGEGGVEGDTQYF.